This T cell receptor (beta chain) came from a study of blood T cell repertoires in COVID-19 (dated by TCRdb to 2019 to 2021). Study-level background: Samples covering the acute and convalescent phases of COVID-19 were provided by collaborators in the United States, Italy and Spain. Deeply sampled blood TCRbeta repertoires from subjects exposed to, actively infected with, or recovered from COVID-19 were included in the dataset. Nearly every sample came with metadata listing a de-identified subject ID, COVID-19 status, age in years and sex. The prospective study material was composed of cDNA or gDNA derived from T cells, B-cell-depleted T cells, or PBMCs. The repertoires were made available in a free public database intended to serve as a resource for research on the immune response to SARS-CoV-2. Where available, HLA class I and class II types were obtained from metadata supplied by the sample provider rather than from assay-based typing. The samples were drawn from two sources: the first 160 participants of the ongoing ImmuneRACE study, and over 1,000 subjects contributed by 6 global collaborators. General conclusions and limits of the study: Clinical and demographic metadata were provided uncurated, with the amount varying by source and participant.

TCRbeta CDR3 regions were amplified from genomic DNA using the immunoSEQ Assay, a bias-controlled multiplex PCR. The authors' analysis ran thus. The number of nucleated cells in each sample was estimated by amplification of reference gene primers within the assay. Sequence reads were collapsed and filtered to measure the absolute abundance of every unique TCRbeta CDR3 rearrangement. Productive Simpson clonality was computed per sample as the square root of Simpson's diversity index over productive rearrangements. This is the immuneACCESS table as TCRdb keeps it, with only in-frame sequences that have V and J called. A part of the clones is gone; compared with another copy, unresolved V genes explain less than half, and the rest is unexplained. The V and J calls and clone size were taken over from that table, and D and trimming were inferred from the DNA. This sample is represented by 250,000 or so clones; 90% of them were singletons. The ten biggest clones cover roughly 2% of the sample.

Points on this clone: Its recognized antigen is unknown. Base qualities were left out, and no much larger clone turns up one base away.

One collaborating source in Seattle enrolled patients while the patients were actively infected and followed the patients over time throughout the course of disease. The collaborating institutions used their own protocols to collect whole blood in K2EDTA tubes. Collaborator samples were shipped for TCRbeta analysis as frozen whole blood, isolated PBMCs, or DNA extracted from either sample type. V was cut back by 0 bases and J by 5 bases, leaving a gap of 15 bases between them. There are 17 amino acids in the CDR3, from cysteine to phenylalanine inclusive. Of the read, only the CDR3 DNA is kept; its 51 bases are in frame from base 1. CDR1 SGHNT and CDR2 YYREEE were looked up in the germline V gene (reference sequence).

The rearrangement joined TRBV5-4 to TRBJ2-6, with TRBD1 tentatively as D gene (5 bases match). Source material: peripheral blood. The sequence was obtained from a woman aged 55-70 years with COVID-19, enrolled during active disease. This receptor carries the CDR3 CASSLGGQDLRANVLTF. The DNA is TGTGCCAGCAGCTTGGGGGGCCAGGATTTACGGGCCAACGTCCTGACTTTC.